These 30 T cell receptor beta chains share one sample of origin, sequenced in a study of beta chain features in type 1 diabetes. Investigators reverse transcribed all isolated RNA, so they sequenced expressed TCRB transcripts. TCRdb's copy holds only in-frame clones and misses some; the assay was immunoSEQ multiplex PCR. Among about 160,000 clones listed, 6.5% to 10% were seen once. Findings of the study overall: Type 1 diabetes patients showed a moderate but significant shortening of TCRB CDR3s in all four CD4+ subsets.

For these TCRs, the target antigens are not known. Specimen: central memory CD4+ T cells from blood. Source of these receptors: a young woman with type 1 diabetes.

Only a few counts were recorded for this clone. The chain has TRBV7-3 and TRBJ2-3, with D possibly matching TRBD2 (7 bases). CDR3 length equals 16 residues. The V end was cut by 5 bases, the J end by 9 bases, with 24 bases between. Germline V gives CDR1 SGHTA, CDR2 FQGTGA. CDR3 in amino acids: CASSPKGGTLRKTQYF. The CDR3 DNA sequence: TGTGCCAGCAGCCCGAAGGGGGGGACTTTACGAAAAACGCAGTATTTT.

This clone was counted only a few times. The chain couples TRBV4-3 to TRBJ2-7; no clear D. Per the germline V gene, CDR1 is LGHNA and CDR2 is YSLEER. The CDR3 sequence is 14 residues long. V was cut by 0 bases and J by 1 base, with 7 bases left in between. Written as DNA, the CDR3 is TGCGCCAGCAGCCAAGATACAGAATCCTACGAGCAGTACTTC. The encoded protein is CASSQDTESYEQYF.

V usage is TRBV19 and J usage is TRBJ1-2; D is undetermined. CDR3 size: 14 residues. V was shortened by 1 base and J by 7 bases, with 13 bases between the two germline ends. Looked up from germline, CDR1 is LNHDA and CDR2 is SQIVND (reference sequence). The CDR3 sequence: CASSIGWESGGYTF. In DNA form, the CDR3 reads TGTGCCAGTAGTATAGGTTGGGAGAGTGGTGGCTACACCTTC. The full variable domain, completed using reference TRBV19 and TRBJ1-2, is DGGITQSPKYLFRKEGQNVTLSCEQNLNHDAMYWYRQDPGQGLRLIYYSQIVNDFQKGDIAEGYSVSREKKESFPLTVTSAQKNPTAFYLCASSIGWESGGYTFGSGTRLTVV.

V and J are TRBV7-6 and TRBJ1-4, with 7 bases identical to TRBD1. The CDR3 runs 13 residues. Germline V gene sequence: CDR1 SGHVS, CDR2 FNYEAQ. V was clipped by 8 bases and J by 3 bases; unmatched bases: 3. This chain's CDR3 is CASLRGPNEKLFF. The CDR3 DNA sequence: TGTGCCAGCTTGAGGGGGCCTAATGAAAAACTGTTTTTT.

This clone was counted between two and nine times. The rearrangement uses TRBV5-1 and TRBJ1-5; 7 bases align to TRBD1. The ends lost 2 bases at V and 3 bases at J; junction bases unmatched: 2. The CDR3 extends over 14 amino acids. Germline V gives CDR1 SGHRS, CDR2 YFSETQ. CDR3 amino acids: CASSFTGDNQPQHF. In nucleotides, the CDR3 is TGCGCCAGCAGCTTTACAGGGGACAATCAGCCCCAGCATTTT.

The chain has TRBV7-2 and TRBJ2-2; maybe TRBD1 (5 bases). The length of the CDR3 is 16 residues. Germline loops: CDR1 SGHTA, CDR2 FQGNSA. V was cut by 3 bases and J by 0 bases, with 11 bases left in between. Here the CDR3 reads CASSFFQGSNTGELFF. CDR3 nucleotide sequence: TGTGCCAGCAGCTTCTTTCAGGGCTCGAACACCGGGGAGCTGTTTTTT.

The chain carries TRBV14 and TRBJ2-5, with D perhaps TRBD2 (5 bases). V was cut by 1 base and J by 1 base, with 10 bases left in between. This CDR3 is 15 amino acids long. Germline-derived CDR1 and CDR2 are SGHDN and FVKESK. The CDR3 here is CASSQARGFQETQYF. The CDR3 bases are TGTGCCAGCAGCCAAGCTCGCGGGTTCCAAGAGACCCAGTACTTC.

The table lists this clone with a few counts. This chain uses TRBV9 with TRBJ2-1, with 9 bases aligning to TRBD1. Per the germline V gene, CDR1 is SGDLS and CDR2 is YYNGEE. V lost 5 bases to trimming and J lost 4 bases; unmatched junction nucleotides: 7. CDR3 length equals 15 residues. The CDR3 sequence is CASSLGQGTYNEQFF. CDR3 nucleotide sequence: TGTGCCAGCAGTCTGGGACAGGGAACTTACAATGAGCAGTTCTTC.

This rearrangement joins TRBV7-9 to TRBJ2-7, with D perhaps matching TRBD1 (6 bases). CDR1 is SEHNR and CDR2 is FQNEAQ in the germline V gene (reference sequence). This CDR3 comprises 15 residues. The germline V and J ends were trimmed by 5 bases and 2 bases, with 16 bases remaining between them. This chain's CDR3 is CASSPGTPLAYEQYF. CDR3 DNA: TGTGCCAGCAGCCCCGGGACACCCCTTGCCTACGAGCAGTACTTC.

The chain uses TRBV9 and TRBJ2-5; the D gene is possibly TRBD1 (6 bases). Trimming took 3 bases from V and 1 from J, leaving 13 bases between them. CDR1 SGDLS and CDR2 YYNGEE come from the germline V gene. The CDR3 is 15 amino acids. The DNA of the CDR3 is TGTGCCAGCAGCGCCCTCGGACAGAGCCAAGAGACCCAGTACTTC. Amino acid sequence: CASSALGQSQETQYF.

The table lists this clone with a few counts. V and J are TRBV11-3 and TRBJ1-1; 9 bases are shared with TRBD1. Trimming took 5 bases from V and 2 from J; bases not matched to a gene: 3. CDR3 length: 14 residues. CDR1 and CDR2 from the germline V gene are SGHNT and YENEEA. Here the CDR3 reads CASSEQGANTEAFF. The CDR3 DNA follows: TGTGCCAGCAGCGAACAGGGGGCAAACACTGAAGCTTTCTTT.

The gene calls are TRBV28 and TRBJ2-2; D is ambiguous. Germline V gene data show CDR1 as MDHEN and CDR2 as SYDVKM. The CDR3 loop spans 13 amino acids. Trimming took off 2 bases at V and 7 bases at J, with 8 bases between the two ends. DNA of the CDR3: TGTGCCAGCAGTTTAGCGTCCCACGGGGAGCTGTTTTTT. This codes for CASSLASHGELFF.

The CDR3 DNA sequence: TGTGCCAGTAGTACTCGGACAGGGTATAGCAATCAGCCCCAGCATTTT. Translating gives CASSTRTGYSNQPQHF. The chain couples TRBV19 to TRBJ1-5, with 8 positions matching TRBD1. After removal of 4 bases from V and 0 bases from J, the junction contained 5 bases not matched to a gene. The CDR3 spans 16 residues. The germline CDR1 and CDR2 sequences are LNHDA and SQIVND (reference sequence).

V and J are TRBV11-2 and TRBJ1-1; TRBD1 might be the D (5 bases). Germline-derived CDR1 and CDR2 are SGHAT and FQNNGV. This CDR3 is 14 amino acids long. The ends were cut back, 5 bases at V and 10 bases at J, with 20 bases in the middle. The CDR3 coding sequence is TGTGCCAGCAGCCTTCACCAGGCCCAAAGGGGAGCTTTCTTT. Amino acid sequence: CASSLHQAQRGAFF. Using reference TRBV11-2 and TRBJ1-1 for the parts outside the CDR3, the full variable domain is EAGVAQSPRYKIIEKRQSVAFWCNPISGHATLYWYQQILGQGPKLLIQFQNNGVVDDSQLPKDRFSAERLKGVDSTLKIQPAKLEDSAVYLCASSLHQAQRGAFFGQGTRLTVV.

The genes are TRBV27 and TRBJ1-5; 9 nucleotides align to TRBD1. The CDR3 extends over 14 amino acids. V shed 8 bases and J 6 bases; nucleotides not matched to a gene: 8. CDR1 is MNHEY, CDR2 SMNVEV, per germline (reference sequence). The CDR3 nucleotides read TGTGCCAGCGCCCAAGGACAGGGGTTTCAGCCCCAGCATTTT. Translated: CASAQGQGFQPQHF.

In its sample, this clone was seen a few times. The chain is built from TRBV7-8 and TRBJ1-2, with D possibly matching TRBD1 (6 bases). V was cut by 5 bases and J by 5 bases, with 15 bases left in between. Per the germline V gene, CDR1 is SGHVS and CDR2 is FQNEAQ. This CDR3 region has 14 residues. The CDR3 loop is CASSSTGIQYGYTF. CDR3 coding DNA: TGTGCCAGCAGCAGTACAGGGATTCAGTATGGCTACACCTTC.

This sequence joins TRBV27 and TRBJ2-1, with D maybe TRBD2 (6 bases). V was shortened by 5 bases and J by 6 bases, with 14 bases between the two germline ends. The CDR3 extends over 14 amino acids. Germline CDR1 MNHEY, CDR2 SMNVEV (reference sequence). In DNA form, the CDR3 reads TGTGCCAGCAGTCAACCGGGACTCCGCAATGAGCAGTTCTTC. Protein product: CASSQPGLRNEQFF.

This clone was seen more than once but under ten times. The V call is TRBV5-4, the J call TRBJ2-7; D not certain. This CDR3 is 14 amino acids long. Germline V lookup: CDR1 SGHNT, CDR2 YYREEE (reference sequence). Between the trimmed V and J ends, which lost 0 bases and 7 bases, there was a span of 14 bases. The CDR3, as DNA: TGTGCCAGCAGCTTGGCCCATCGTCCCCTAGAGCAGTACTTC. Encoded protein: CASSLAHRPLEQYF.

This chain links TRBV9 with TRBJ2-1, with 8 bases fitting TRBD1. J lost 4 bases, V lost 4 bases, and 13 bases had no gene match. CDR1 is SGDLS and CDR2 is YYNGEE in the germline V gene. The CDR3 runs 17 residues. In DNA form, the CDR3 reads TGTGCCAGCAGCCCCCGTAGAACAGGGGGTTGGTACAATGAGCAGTTCTTC. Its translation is CASSPRRTGGWYNEQFF.

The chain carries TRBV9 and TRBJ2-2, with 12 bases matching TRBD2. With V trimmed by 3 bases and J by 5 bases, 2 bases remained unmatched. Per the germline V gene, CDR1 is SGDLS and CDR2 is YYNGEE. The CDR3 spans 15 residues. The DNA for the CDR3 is TGTGCCAGCAGCGAGACTAGCGGGAGTACCGGGGAGCTGTTTTTT. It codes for CASSETSGSTGELFF.

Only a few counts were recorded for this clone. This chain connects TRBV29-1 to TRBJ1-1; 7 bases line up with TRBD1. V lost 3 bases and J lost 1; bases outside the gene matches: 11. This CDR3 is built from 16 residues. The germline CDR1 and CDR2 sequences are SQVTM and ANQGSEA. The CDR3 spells CSVEGQETGANTEAFF. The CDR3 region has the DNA TGCAGCGTTGAGGGACAAGAAACAGGGGCGAACACTGAAGCTTTCTTT.

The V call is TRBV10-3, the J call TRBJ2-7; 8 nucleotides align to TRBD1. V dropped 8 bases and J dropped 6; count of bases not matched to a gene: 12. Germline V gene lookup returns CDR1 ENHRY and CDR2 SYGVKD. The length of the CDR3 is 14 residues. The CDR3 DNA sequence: TGTGCCATCGCGGTCGACAGGGGACCACGCGAGCAGTACTTC. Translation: CAIAVDRGPREQYF.

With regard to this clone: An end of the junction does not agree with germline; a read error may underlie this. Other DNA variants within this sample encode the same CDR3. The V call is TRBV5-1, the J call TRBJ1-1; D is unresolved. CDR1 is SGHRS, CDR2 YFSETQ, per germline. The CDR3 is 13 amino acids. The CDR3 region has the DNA TGTGCCAGCAACCTCGGTAAGAACACTGAAGCTTTCTTT. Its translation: CASNLGKNTEAFF.

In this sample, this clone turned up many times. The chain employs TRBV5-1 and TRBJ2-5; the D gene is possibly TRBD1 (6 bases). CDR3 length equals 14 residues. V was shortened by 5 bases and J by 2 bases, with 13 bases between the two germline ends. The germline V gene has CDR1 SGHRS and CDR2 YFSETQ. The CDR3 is CASRPRTAQETQYF. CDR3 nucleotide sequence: TGCGCCAGCAGACCCCGGACAGCACAAGAGACCCAGTACTTC.

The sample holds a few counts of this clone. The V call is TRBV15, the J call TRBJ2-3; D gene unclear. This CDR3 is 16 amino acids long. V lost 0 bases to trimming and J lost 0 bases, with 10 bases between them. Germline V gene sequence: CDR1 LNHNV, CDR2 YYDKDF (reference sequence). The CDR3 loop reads CATSRDPPPSTDTQYF. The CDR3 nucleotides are TGTGCCACCAGCAGAGATCCCCCCCCTAGCACAGATACGCAGTATTTT.

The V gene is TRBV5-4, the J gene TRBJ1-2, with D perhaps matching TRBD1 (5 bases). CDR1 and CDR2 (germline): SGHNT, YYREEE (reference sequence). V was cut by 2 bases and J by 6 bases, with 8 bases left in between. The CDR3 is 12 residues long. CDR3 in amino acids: CASSFGQDGYTF. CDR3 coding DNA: TGTGCCAGCAGCTTCGGACAAGATGGCTACACCTTC.

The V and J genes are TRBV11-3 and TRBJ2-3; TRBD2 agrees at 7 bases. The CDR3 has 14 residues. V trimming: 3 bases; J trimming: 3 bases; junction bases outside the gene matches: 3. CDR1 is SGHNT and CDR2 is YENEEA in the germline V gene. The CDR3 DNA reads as TGTGCCAGCAGCTTGGCGGGGGTAACAGATACGCAGTATTTT. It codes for CASSLAGVTDTQYF. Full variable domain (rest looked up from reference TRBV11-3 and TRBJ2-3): EAGVVQSPRYKIIEKKQPVAFWCNPISGHNTLYWYLQNLGQGPELLIRYENEEAVDDSQLPKDRFSAERLKGVDSTLKIQPAELGDSAVYLCASSLAGVTDTQYFGPGTRLTVL.

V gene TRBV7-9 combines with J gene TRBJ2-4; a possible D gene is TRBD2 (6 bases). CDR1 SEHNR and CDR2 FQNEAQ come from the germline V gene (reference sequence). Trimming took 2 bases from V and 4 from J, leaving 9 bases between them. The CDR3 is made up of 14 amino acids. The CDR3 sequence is CASSLRSGKNIQYF. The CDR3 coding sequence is TGTGCCAGCAGCTTAAGAAGCGGGAAAAACATTCAGTACTTC.

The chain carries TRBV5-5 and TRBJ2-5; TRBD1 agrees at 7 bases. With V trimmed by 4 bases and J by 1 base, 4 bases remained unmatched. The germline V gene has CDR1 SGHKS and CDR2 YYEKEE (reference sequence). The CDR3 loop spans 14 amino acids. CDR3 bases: TGTGCCAGCAGCGCAGGGACAGCCCAAGAGACCCAGTACTTC. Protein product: CASSAGTAQETQYF.

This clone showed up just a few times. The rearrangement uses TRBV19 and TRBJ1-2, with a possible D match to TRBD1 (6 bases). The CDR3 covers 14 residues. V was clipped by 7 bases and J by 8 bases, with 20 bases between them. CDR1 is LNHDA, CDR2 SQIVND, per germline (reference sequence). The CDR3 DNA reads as TGTGCCAGTATCGGCTTACAGGGCGTTGGCGGCTACACCTTC. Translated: CASIGLQGVGGYTF.